The entry below gives a single T cell receptor beta chain sequence along with its context. The data belong to a study of blood T cell repertoires in COVID-19. Study details: Both acute and convalescent COVID-19 samples were obtained from the United States, Italy and Spain.

Per the original methods: Using reference gene primer amplification, nucleated cell counts were estimated. Clones were sequenced by immunoSEQ multiplex PCR, and TCRdb holds only the in-frame ones, with some missing. V, J and clone size are taken as reported in that table, and D and trimming were inferred from the DNA itself. This table holds some 160,000 clones, approximately 86% found once. V was cut by 6 bases and J by 1 base, with 13 bases left in between. The CDR3 consists of 16 residues. Germline values: CDR1 MGHDK, CDR2 SYGVNS. The source material was peripheral blood. This clonotype originated in a woman aged 80 or over with COVID-19, enrolled during active disease. The V and J genes are TRBV25-1 and TRBJ2-6, with D perhaps matching TRBD1 (6 bases). CDR3 bases: TGTGCCAGCAGACATAGCAGGGGATCTGGGGCCAACGTCCTGACTTTC. The encoded protein is CASRHSRGSGANVLTF.